In its sample, the clone carrying this T cell receptor beta chain was seen a few times. Its antigen remains unidentified. Regions amplified from RNA transcripts were the TCR beta CDR3 regions. In the first-round RT-PCR of the TCR CDR3, the HTBI primer set was used. MiXCR, run by TCRdb on the multiplex PCR reads, gives a single entry per CDR3 protein. Of about 560,000 distinct CDR3 sequences in the sample, around 42% were seen once. In germline, CDR1 is LNHNV, CDR2 YYDKDF (reference sequence). The CDR3 loop spans 16 amino acids. V was clipped by 1 base and J by 1 base, with 12 bases between them. These data originate in a study of T cells in Graves' hyperthyroidism and ophthalmopathy. Study-level points and caveats: Peripheral blood also featured most of the thyroid clonotypes expanded above 0.001. Ophthalmopathy onset followed model prediction by a median approximately 6.2 months.

Newly diagnosed patients aged 18 to 65 had hyperthyroidism of under 2 months' duration. The gene calls are TRBV15 and TRBJ2-3, with a tentative D call TRBD2 (6 bases). Material: peripheral blood or thyroid tissue (not recorded which). The origin of this receptor is a young woman with Graves' hyperthyroidism. The CDR3 DNA reads TGTGCCACCAGCAGAGCGGCGGGATGGGGCACAGATACGCAGTATTTT. Residues: CATSRAAGWGTDTQYF.